This T cell receptor beta chain stems from a study of CD8 T cells in ankylosing spondylitis. Notes on the study in general: Blood of patients with ankylosing spondylitis appeared to be characterized by a TCR beta motif of eight highly homologous variants. There were earlier reports of some motif variants in reactive arthritis synovial fluid and blood.

This clonotype was seen more than once but under ten times. What it binds is unknown. Germline V gene sequence: CDR1 KGHDR, CDR2 SFDVKD. V lost 7 bases, J lost 0 bases, and 12 bases lay in between. The CDR3 length is 15 residues. Quantitative 5'-RACE was performed with molecular barcodes, and it yielded the TCR beta libraries. TCRdb redid the calling of the 5' RACE reads with MiXCR, one entry per CDR3 protein. The repertoire holds roughly 450,000 distinct CDR3 sequences, with roughly 26% as singletons. The TCR originated in a male donor with ankylosing spondylitis. The rearrangement uses TRBV24-1 and TRBJ2-1; no definite D call. Sequences were obtained from blood, either unsorted or a sorted T cell fraction (not recorded which). The DNA of the CDR3 is TGTGCCACCAGGGGGAAAACAAGCTCCTACAATGAGCAGTTCTTC. Translating it yields CATRGKTSSYNEQFF.